These T cell receptor beta chains were read from a single sample in a study of vaccination effects on CD4 cells after COVID-19. This table comes from immunoSEQ multiplex PCR, and its TCRdb copy is limited to in-frame clones, with some not included. This sample yields about 22,000 clones, of which 70% to 80% are seen a single time; over 15% belongs to the top ten. The antigens for these receptors are not known. The sample was CD4+ T cells from PBMCs cultured with SARS-CoV-2 spike peptides, taken before COVID-19 vaccination. The receptors stem from a human donor who had a prior SARS-CoV-2 infection. Both conserved end residues are part of each CDR3. A D gene is named only where the DNA matches it firmly. Expanded clones get a size class; other rows say once, few or many, or leave the size out.

CASRVDRNQPQHF | TGTGCCAGCAGGGTCGATCGGAATCAGCCCCAGCATTTT | TRBJ1-5 | . | TRBV6-5 | .
CASSLHRSLSGGKNNSPLHF | TGTGCCAGCAGCCTACATCGTAGCCTAAGTGGGGGCAAAAATAATTCACCCCTCCACTTT | TRBJ1-6 | . | TRBV27 | .
CASSPTVTGELFF | TGTGCCAGCAGCCCAACGGTCACCGGGGAGCTGTTTTTT | TRBJ2-2 | . | TRBV7-6 | .
CASSPRIQNIQYF | TGTGCCAGCAGCCCAAGGATTCAAAACATTCAGTACTTC | TRBJ2-4 | . | TRBV7-2 | few
CASSLERQGSSYNSPLHF | TGTGCCAGCAGCTTAGAACGACAGGGAAGCTCCTATAATTCACCCCTCCACTTT | TRBJ1-6 | TRBD1 | TRBV11-2 | .
CASSPQSSGATDTQYF | TGTGCCAGCTCACCACAGTCGTCTGGGGCCACAGATACGCAGTATTTT | TRBJ2-3 | . | TRBV18 | .
CASSLREQGSNEKLFF | TGTGCCAGCAGTTTAAGAGAACAGGGGAGCAATGAAAAACTGTTTTTT | TRBJ1-4 | TRBD1 | TRBV27 | .
CASSLGGQNSYEQYF | TGCGCCAGCAGCTTGGGGGGACAGAACTCCTACGAGCAGTACTTC | TRBJ2-7 | TRBD1 | TRBV5-1 | .
CASSERGQLPSTDTQYF | TGTGCCAGCAGTGAACGGGGACAGCTGCCTAGCACAGATACGCAGTATTTT | TRBJ2-3 | TRBD1 | TRBV6-1 | .
CASRRGHGSLTGELFF | TGTGCCAGCAGGAGGGGGCACGGCAGCCTCACCGGGGAGCTGTTTTTT | TRBJ2-2 | TRBD1 | TRBV5-5 | .
CASSQDRTNTEAFF | TGTGCCAGCAGCCAAGATCGTACGAACACTGAAGCTTTCTTT | TRBJ1-1 | . | TRBV4-2 | .
CASSFVSGAGVGTQYF | TGTGCCAGCAGCTTTGTGTCGGGAGCGGGAGTTGGTACGCAGTATTTT | TRBJ2-3 | TRBD2 | TRBV5-6 | .
CASSSPLSGGLRDTQYF | TGTGCCAGCAGCTCGCCACTCAGCGGGGGGTTAAGAGATACGCAGTATTTT | TRBJ2-3 | TRBD2 | TRBV7-6 | .
CASSPMITDTQYF | TGTGCCAGCTCACCCATGATAACAGATACGCAGTATTTT | TRBJ2-3 | . | TRBV18 | .
CSAIITIEQFF | TGCAGTGCTATAATAACTATTGAGCAGTTCTTC | TRBJ2-1 | . | TRBV20-1 | .
CASTQRGRRGQPQHF | TGTGCCAGCACCCAAAGGGGGAGAAGGGGTCAGCCCCAGCATTTT | TRBJ1-5 | . | TRBV6-5 | .
CASSPLAGRDTGEQYF | TGTGCCAGCTCACCCCTGGCGGGGCGCGACACGGGCGAGCAGTACTTC | TRBJ2-7 | . | TRBV18 | .
CASSLGRGYFDTQYF | TGTGCCAGCAGCCTCGGCAGGGGCTATTTTGACACGCAGTATTTT | TRBJ2-3 | . | TRBV7-9 | .
CASSFYLSSYEQYF | TGTGCCAGCAGCTTCTACTTGAGCTCCTACGAGCAGTACTTC | TRBJ2-7 | . | TRBV11-3 | .
CASFEAFF | TGTGCTAGCTTTGAAGCTTTCTTT | TRBJ1-1 | . | TRBV7-7 | few
CASSLDRGRDIQYF | TGTGCCAGCAGCTTGGACAGGGGGCGTGACATTCAGTACTTC | TRBJ2-4 | TRBD1 | TRBV5-8 | .
CASSNRQVSNTEAFF | TGTGCCAGCAGTAATCGACAGGTTTCGAACACTGAAGCTTTCTTT | TRBJ1-1 | . | TRBV6-5 | .
CASSLPGQEGEKLFF | TGTGCCAGCAGCTTACCAGGGCAAGAGGGTGAAAAACTGTTTTTT | TRBJ1-4 | . | TRBV11-2 | .
CATSRAGF | TGTGCCACCAGCAGAGCAGGCTTC | TRBJ2-7 | . | TRBV15 | few
CASSWTGGYGYTF | TGTGCCAGCAGTTGGACAGGGGGCTATGGCTACACCTTC | TRBJ1-2 | TRBD1 | TRBV6-6 | .
CASSYRPDPSNEKLFF | TGTGCCAGCAGCTATCGACCGGACCCAAGCAATGAAAAACTGTTTTTT | TRBJ1-4 | . | TRBV5-6 | few
CASSYDRGTGELFF | TGTGCCAGCAGTTACGATCGGGGCACCGGGGAGCTGTTTTTT | TRBJ2-2 | . | TRBV6-5 | few